This TCR beta chain emerged from a study of T cells after posttransplantation cyclophosphamide. This clone was seen only once. Its antigen is undetermined. Clones were read by immunoSEQ multiplex PCR, and TCRdb kept only the in-frame ones, dropping some. The table has some 16,000 clones, around 85% seen once; the top ten hold around 27%. The study's findings and limits: Blood and skin or GI T cell repertoires showed limited TRB overlap. Donor CD8+ memory clones often dominated recipient blood repertoires at later times.

Control samples came 1 year after myeloablative marrow transplants with methotrexate plus calcineurin inhibitor. The CDR3 loop spans 13 amino acids. Germline values: CDR1 MNHEY, CDR2 SVGAGI. Trimming left V 2 bases short and J 7 bases short, with 10 bases between. This specimen consisted of PBMCs, obtained after allogeneic stem cell transplant with calcineurin inhibitor and methotrexate. This TCR was sampled from a female patient aged 18 to 29 who received an allogeneic stem cell transplant from an unrelated donor, was CMV-positive, and had acute and chronic GVHD. Some T cells may arise from the graft donor. The chain employs TRBV6-5 and TRBJ2-3; tentative D call: TRBD2 (6 bases). The CDR3 here is CASSYNRGYTQYF. As DNA, the CDR3 is TGTGCCAGCAGTTACAACCGGGGGTATACGCAGTATTTT.